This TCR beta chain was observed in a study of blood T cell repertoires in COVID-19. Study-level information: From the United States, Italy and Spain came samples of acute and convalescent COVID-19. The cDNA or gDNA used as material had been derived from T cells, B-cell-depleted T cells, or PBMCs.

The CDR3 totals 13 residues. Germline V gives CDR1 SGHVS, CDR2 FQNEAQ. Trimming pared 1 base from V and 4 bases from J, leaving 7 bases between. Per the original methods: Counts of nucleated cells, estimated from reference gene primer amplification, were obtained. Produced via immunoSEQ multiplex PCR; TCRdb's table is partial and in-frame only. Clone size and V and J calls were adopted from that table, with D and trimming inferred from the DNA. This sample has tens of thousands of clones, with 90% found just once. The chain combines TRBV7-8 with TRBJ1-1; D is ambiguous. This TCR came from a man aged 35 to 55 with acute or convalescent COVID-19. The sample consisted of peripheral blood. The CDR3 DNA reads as TGTGCCAGCAGCTTAGTAGCCAGCACTGAAGCTTTCTTT. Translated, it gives CASSLVASTEAFF.